The 20 T cell receptor beta chains given below trace back to one sample, sequenced in a study of cytomegalovirus exposure and HLA in healthy donors. PCR used 60 Vbeta primers and 13 Jbeta primers. Measured with immunoSEQ multiplex PCR; TCRdb has only the in-frame clones, and not every one. The data hold over 150,000 clones, with about 85% observed a single time. Material: PBMCs. All receptors derive from a young man in good health and CMV-seropositive.

V usage is TRBV4-3 and J usage is TRBJ1-2; 9 bases fit TRBD1. The CDR3 is 18 amino acids. V trimming: 0 bases; J trimming: 5 bases; junction bases outside the gene matches: 13. Germline CDR1 is LGHNA and CDR2 is YSLEER. CDR3 amino acids: CASSQEAGTGRPGYGYTF. In nucleotides, the CDR3 is TGCGCCAGCAGCCAAGAGGCCGGGACAGGGAGGCCCGGATATGGCTACACCTTC.

The chain couples TRBV30 to TRBJ2-7; D is unclear. V lost 2 bases and J lost 0, with 8 bases in between. CDR3 size: 13 residues. Germline CDR1 is GTSNPN and CDR2 is SVGIG (reference sequence). The CDR3 DNA sequence: TGTGCCTGGAGTTGGGCTGTCTCCTACGAGCAGTACTTC. Translating gives CAWSWAVSYEQYF.

The chain combines TRBV19 with TRBJ2-7; the D gene is possibly TRBD1 (5 bases). The germline V gene has CDR1 LNHDA and CDR2 SQIVND (reference sequence). CDR3 length: 14 amino acids. Trimming removed 4 bases at V and 0 bases at J, with 10 bases between. CDR3 bases: TGTGCCAGTAGTAGGCAGGGAAGCTCCTACGAGCAGTACTTC. Translation: CASSRQGSSYEQYF.

This chain joins TRBV15 and TRBJ2-2, with D perhaps TRBD2 (5 bases). The CDR3 is made up of 15 amino acids. CDR1 LNHNV and CDR2 YYDKDF come from the germline V gene (reference sequence). V was clipped by 3 bases and J by 6 bases, with 14 bases between them. Here the CDR3 reads CATSSWTATAGELFF. CDR3 sequence (DNA): TGTGCCACCAGCAGTTGGACTGCCACCGCCGGGGAGCTGTTTTTT.

This chain links TRBV5-1 with TRBJ1-1; tentative D call: TRBD1 (6 bases). Germline CDR1 and CDR2: SGHRS and YFSETQ. With 3 bases removed from V and 3 bases from J, the gap between germline ends came to 15 bases. This CDR3 comprises 15 residues. The CDR3 coding sequence is TGCGCCAGCAGCTCGGGAGGGGGGGGAGACACTGAAGCTTTCTTT. It codes for CASSSGGGGDTEAFF.

This clone appeared once. The rearrangement links TRBV6-1 to TRBJ1-1; D is uncertain. Germline V gene sequence: CDR1 MNHNS, CDR2 SASEGT. V lost 8 bases, J lost 1 base, and 11 bases lay in between. This CDR3 is built from 13 residues. The CDR3 DNA reads TGTGCCAGCTGGCGGGCTGAGAACACTGAAGCTTTCTTT. This encodes CASWRAENTEAFF.

This clone showed up just once. The chain's CDR3 is CASRDEGQANSPLHF. The CDR3 DNA sequence: TGTGCCAGCAGGGACGAGGGACAGGCTAATTCACCCCTCCACTTT. The chain employs TRBV2 and TRBJ1-6, with TRBD1 matching over 8 bases. The CDR3 contains 15 residues. The V gene end was trimmed by 6 bases and the J gene end by 6 bases; junction bases not matched to a gene: 7. From germline, CDR1 is SNHLY and CDR2 FYNNEI.

The rearrangement uses TRBV7-9 and TRBJ2-7; 7 positions match TRBD2. The ends lost 8 bases at V and 6 bases at J; junction bases unmatched: 10. CDR1 and CDR2 from the germline V gene are SEHNR and FQNEAQ (reference sequence). This CDR3 contains 13 residues. CDR3 loop: CASGRAGASEQYF. Written as DNA, the CDR3 is TGTGCCAGCGGGAGGGCGGGAGCGAGCGAGCAGTACTTC.

The chain combines TRBV5-4 with TRBJ2-1, with 14 bases lining up with TRBD2. The CDR3 covers 15 residues. Germline CDR1 is SGHNT and CDR2 is YYREEE (reference sequence). The ends lost 4 bases at V and 7 bases at J; junction bases unmatched: 4. CDR3 DNA sequence: TGTGCCAGCAGCCTGACTAGCGGGAGGGTTAATGAGCAGTTCTTC. Translation gives CASSLTSGRVNEQFF.

CDR3 DNA sequence: TGCGCCAGCAGCCAAGCCCCCCGGGGGACTAGCGGGGTTAATGAGCAGTTCTTC. It specifies CASSQAPRGTSGVNEQFF. The chain carries TRBV4-3 and TRBJ2-1; 13 positions agree with TRBD2. Germline loops: CDR1 LGHNA, CDR2 YSLEER. J was trimmed by 7 bases and V by 1 base; bases with no gene match: 10. The CDR3 is 18 residues long.

This sequence joins TRBV6-5 and TRBJ2-3; a weak D match, TRBD2 (5 bases). The ends were cut back, 0 bases at V and 5 bases at J, with 9 bases in the middle. The CDR3 consists of 14 residues. Germline CDR1 MNHEY, CDR2 SVGAGI. CDR3 loop: CASSYSWTGDTQYF. The DNA for the CDR3 is TGTGCCAGCAGTTACTCATGGACTGGAGATACGCAGTATTTT.

V is TRBV6-5 and J is TRBJ1-6; 7 bases match TRBD1. CDR3 size: 15 residues. Germline CDR1 MNHEY, CDR2 SVGAGI. The J segment lost 7 bases and the V segment lost 4 bases, leaving 7 bases of the junction unmatched. CDR3 DNA sequence: TGTGCCAGCAGTTCTTACAGGGGAACGAATTCACCCCTCCACTTT. It translates to CASSSYRGTNSPLHF.

This chain uses TRBV6-5 with TRBJ2-7; 7 positions match TRBD2. The CDR3 consists of 14 residues. Germline values: CDR1 MNHEY, CDR2 SVGAGI. J lost 0 bases, V lost 7 bases, and 6 bases had no gene match. The CDR3 nucleotides are TGTGCCAGCACCCGCGGGGGAGGCTCCTACGAGCAGTACTTC. Translation gives CASTRGGGSYEQYF.

The rearrangement joins TRBV15 to TRBJ2-5, with D tentatively TRBD2 (5 bases). The J call may be incorrect, as the DNA end agrees better with TRBJ2-7. The V gene's germline CDR1 is LNHNV and CDR2 YYDKDF (reference sequence). CDR3 length equals 16 residues. The CDR3 reads CATSRVFSARGSEQYF. DNA for the CDR3: TGTGCCACCAGCAGAGTTTTTAGCGCTCGAGGGAGCGAGCAGTACTTC.

This clone showed up just a few times. At one end, the junction sequence differs from germline, possibly due to a read error. The chain combines TRBV7-9 with TRBJ2-7; 11 bases align to TRBD1. Germline V gene lookup returns CDR1 SEHNR and CDR2 FQNEAQ (reference sequence). This CDR3 is built from 16 residues. The CDR3 reads CSSSLAGTGGLYEQYF. CDR3 in DNA: TGTTCCAGCAGCTTAGCGGGGACAGGGGGTCTCTACGAGCAGTACTTC.

This sequence joins TRBV10-3 and TRBJ1-2, with D hard to call. The germline CDR1 and CDR2 sequences are ENHRY and SYGVKD. The CDR3 loop spans 12 amino acids. The V gene lost 2 bases and the J gene lost 4 bases, with 5 bases spanning the gap. The CDR3 loop is CAISERSYGYTF. CDR3 DNA sequence: TGTGCCATCAGTGAGCGGAGCTATGGCTACACCTTC.

The chain joins TRBV27 to TRBJ2-4; tentative D call: TRBD1 (6 bases). Germline-derived CDR1 and CDR2 are MNHEY and SMNVEV (reference sequence). The CDR3 has 13 residues. Trimming left V 5 bases short and J 4 bases short, with 9 bases between. In DNA, the CDR3 is TGTGCCAGCAGTCTGGACAGAAAAAACATTCAGTACTTC. The encoded protein is CASSLDRKNIQYF.

The CDR3 is CASSYSGHVNNSPLHF. The CDR3 DNA sequence: TGTGCCAGCAGTTACTCGGGACACGTCAATAATTCACCCCTCCACTTT. The chain employs TRBV6-5 and TRBJ1-6, with D perhaps matching TRBD1 (6 bases). Germline V CDR1 and CDR2: MNHEY, SVGAGI. The CDR3 is 16 amino acids. V was clipped by 0 bases and J by 5 bases, with 11 bases between them.

At least ten counts were recorded for this clone. The V gene is TRBV6-1, the J gene TRBJ2-7; TRBD1 matches 7 bases. Unmatched junction bases numbered 6, after V lost 0 bases and J lost 4 bases. Germline CDR1 reads MNHNS; CDR2 reads SASEGT. The CDR3 is 15 residues long. CDR3 in amino acids: CASSEAQGIGYEQYF. The DNA for the CDR3 is TGTGCCAGCAGTGAAGCACAGGGGATCGGGTACGAGCAGTACTTC.

This clone occurred once. The chain carries TRBV29-1 and TRBJ2-1; possible D gene TRBD1, 6 bases. The CDR3 covers 12 residues. Germline V CDR1 and CDR2: SQVTM, ANQGSEA. V shed 7 bases and J shed 5 bases, with 12 bases lying between them. The CDR3 coding sequence is TGCAGCGCTAAACAGGGAAACAATGAGCAGTTCTTC. It is translated as CSAKQGNNEQFF.